This passage covers 17 T cell receptor beta chains from one sample sequenced in a study of cytomegalovirus exposure and HLA in healthy donors. The PCR made use of 60 Vbeta and 13 Jbeta primers. The data were produced by immunoSEQ multiplex PCR, yet TCRdb's version contains in-frame clones alone and is incomplete. The repertoire holds about 150,000 clones, with 60% to 85% as singletons. Sequencing was performed on PBMCs. The receptors shown here come from a woman between 40 and 50 years old in good health and CMV-seropositive.

The DNA for the CDR3 is TGCGCCAGCAGCTTGGCGGGGTCGGCGAACACTGAAGCTTTCTTT. It is translated as CASSLAGSANTEAFF. The chain couples TRBV5-1 to TRBJ1-1; D is undetermined. Germline V lookup: CDR1 SGHRS, CDR2 YFSETQ. V lost 0 bases, J lost 1 base, and 10 bases lay in between. This CDR3 region has 15 residues.

This sequence joins TRBV7-8 and TRBJ1-1; D is uncertain. From germline, CDR1 is SGHVS and CDR2 FQNEAQ. Trimming took off 1 base at V and 3 bases at J, with 6 bases between the two ends. The CDR3 is made up of 13 amino acids. The CDR3 nucleotides read TGTGCCAGCAGCTTAGGGGCGTACACTGAAGCTTTCTTT. The encoded protein is CASSLGAYTEAFF.

The chain combines TRBV4-2 with TRBJ1-2, with D possibly matching TRBD1 (5 bases). Between the trimmed V and J ends, which lost 2 bases and 6 bases, there was a span of 16 bases. Looked up from germline, CDR1 is LGHNA and CDR2 is YNFKEQ. The CDR3 is 15 amino acids. The CDR3 sequence: CASSQQDVGGDGYTF. The CDR3 DNA sequence: TGTGCCAGCAGCCAACAGGACGTCGGGGGGGATGGCTACACCTTC.

This rearrangement joins TRBV6-5 to TRBJ2-1; 7 bases agree with TRBD1. Germline V gives CDR1 MNHEY, CDR2 SVGAGI. The CDR3 covers 14 residues. Trimming cost V 7 bases and J 6 bases; bases outside gene matches: 9. CDR3 protein: CASNSQGVINEQFF. As DNA, the CDR3 is TGTGCCAGCAACTCTCAGGGGGTAATCAATGAGCAGTTCTTC.

The chain is built from TRBV4-2 and TRBJ1-2, with unresolved D. Germline assignment: CDR1 LGHNA and CDR2 YNFKEQ. V was pared by 0 bases and J by 6 bases, with 11 bases between. The length of the CDR3 is 14 residues. The CDR3 protein is CASSQDLSGNGYTF. The CDR3 bases are TGTGCCAGCAGCCAAGATTTATCAGGAAATGGCTACACCTTC.

The chain employs TRBV15 and TRBJ2-2; D possibly corresponds to TRBD1 (6 bases). Per germline, CDR1 LNHNV and CDR2 YYDKDF (reference sequence). This CDR3 contains 17 residues. Trimming left V 2 bases short and J 0 bases short, with 13 bases between. For the CDR3, the DNA is TGTGCCACCAGCAGAAATACGGGACAACCGAACACCGGGGAGCTGTTTTTT. Translating it yields CATSRNTGQPNTGELFF.

V usage is TRBV25-1 and J usage is TRBJ2-1; 13 bases map to TRBD2. Germline CDR1 and CDR2: MGHDK and SYGVNS. V shed 2 bases and J 8 bases; nucleotides not matched to a gene: 3. This CDR3 has 15 residues. This CDR3 reads CASSEGLAGAYEQFF. The CDR3 DNA follows: TGTGCCAGCAGTGAAGGACTAGCGGGGGCCTATGAGCAGTTCTTC.

The CDR3 is CASSLAQGSYNEQFF. Written as DNA, the CDR3 is TGTGCCAGCAGCTTGGCGCAGGGATCCTACAATGAGCAGTTCTTC. This chain connects TRBV5-4 to TRBJ2-1, with D possibly being TRBD1 (5 bases). From germline, CDR1 is SGHNT and CDR2 YYREEE (reference sequence). This CDR3 has 15 residues. V was trimmed by 0 bases and J by 1 base, leaving 8 bases between them.

The chain recombines TRBV15 with TRBJ1-2; 10 bases line up with TRBD1. The CDR3 covers 14 residues. Germline CDR1 LNHNV, CDR2 YYDKDF (reference sequence). V lost 5 bases and J lost 7; bases outside the gene matches: 7. DNA for the CDR3: TGTGCCACCAGCCTTGATGACAGGGGGCTTGGCTACACCTTC. The encoded protein is CATSLDDRGLGYTF.

This clone has more than one count but fewer than ten. This chain uses TRBV5-8 with TRBJ1-1; TRBD1 is a possible D gene (5 bases). Germline CDR1 is SGHTS and CDR2 is YDEGEE. With 0 bases removed from V and 6 bases from J, the gap between germline ends came to 12 bases. This CDR3 comprises 14 residues. CDR3 nucleotide sequence: TGTGCCAGCAGCTTGGCCCAGGGTCACCCTGAAGCTTTCTTT. This translates into CASSLAQGHPEAFF.

This chain connects TRBV7-3 to TRBJ1-2; 7 nucleotides align to TRBD1. V dropped 3 bases and J dropped 4; count of bases not matched to a gene: 2. The length of the CDR3 is 13 residues. CDR1 is SGHTA and CDR2 is FQGTGA in the germline V gene. This CDR3 is CASSLSGGYGYTF. As DNA, the CDR3 is TGTGCCAGCAGCTTGTCAGGGGGCTATGGCTACACCTTC.

The J gene is TRBJ2-5, the V gene TRBV30, with D possibly matching TRBD2 (6 bases). V was clipped by 3 bases and J by 4 bases, with 15 bases between them. Germline CDR1 and CDR2: GTSNPN and SVGIG (reference sequence). The CDR3 is made up of 14 amino acids. CDR3 DNA sequence: TGTGCCTGGAGCCTTGGGCTAGCGAGAGAGACCCAGTACTTC. It specifies CAWSLGLARETQYF.

This sequence joins TRBV5-4 and TRBJ2-3, with 8 bases matching TRBD1. The germline CDR1 and CDR2 sequences are SGHNT and YYREEE (reference sequence). After removal of 4 bases from V and 3 bases from J, the junction contained 7 bases not matched to a gene. The CDR3 covers 15 residues. CDR3 nucleotide sequence: TGTGCCAGCAGCACCCGGACAGGGCAGACAGATACGCAGTATTTT. It encodes CASSTRTGQTDTQYF.

The chain recombines TRBV30 with TRBJ1-6; no clear D. Germline CDR1 GTSNPN, CDR2 SVGIG (reference sequence). The CDR3 contains 15 residues. The V gene lost 1 base and the J gene lost 0 bases, with 7 bases spanning the gap. The CDR3 nucleotides are TGTGCCTGGAGTGAGGAGAGCTCCTATAATTCACCCCTCCACTTT. Its translation is CAWSEESSYNSPLHF.

The table lists this clone with a few counts. This chain links TRBV9 with TRBJ2-3, with 9 bases lining up with TRBD2. Germline trimming cut 3 bases from V and 2 bases from J; bases unmatched to any gene: 10. From germline, CDR1 is SGDLS and CDR2 YYNGEE. There are 17 residues in the CDR3. The CDR3, as DNA: TGTGCCAGCAGCGGAAGCGTAGCGGGAGACAACACAGATACGCAGTATTTT. It yields the protein CASSGSVAGDNTDTQYF. The full variable domain, in which reference TRBV9 and TRBJ2-3 provide the parts outside the CDR3, is DSGVTQTPKHLITATGQRVTLRCSPRSGDLSVYWYQQSLDQGLQFLIQYYNGEERAKGNILERFSAQQFPDLHSELNLSSLELGDSALYFCASSGSVAGDNTDTQYFGPGTRLTVL.

This CDR3 is CASTPLRTAAYNEQFF. The CDR3 DNA follows: TGTGCCAGCACCCCCCTGAGGACAGCCGCCTACAATGAGCAGTTCTTC. J is TRBJ2-1 and V is TRBV14; D may be TRBD1 (6 bases). Trimming cost V 7 bases and J 2 bases, with 18 bases left between them. Germline V CDR1 and CDR2: SGHDN, FVKESK. The CDR3 is made up of 16 amino acids.

The rearrangement links TRBV30 to TRBJ2-3; D might be TRBD2 (6 bases). The CDR3 extends over 12 amino acids. CDR1 is GTSNPN and CDR2 is SVGIG in the germline V gene (reference sequence). With 7 bases removed from V and 3 bases from J, the gap between germline ends came to 11 bases. CDR3 DNA: TGTGCCTACGGTCGGGGGACAGATACGCAGTATTTT. Translated, it gives CAYGRGTDTQYF.